This T cell receptor (beta chain) appears in the sequencing data of a study of cytomegalovirus exposure and HLA in healthy donors. Concerning this clone itself: Its antigen is currently unknown.

60 Vbeta and 13 Jbeta primers were used in PCR. Using immunoSEQ multiplex PCR, the repertoire was profiled, and TCRdb retains in-frame clones only, with some absent. Its listing shows approximately 110,000 clones. CDR1 is SGDLS, CDR2 YYNGEE, per germline. V lost 1 base to trimming and J lost 2 bases; unmatched junction nucleotides: 7. This CDR3 comprises 16 residues. Study-wide findings and caveats: Highest at DRB1 and lowest at HLA-C, TCR association rates differed among HLA loci in a later analysis. Trimming of TCR beta V- and J-genes showed a link, identified in a later analysis, to a missense DCLRE1C variant. In a later analysis, donors in an Asian-associated ancestry cluster reportedly had fewer N-insertions in productive TCRs than the cohort mean. The availability of immune exposure information extended only to CMV serostatus.

This sequence originates from a man between 18 and 35 years old in good health and CMV-seronegative. The chain is built from TRBV9 and TRBJ2-5; 8 bases agree with TRBD2. The sequencing sample was made of PBMCs. The CDR3 bases are TGTGCCAGCAGCGTAAAAAGCGGGGGCCTTCAAGAGACCCAGTACTTC. As protein: CASSVKSGGLQETQYF.